The present T cell receptor beta chain was sequenced within a study of beta chain features in type 1 diabetes. Study-wide findings and caveats: The naive, central memory and Treg TCRB repertoires of patients appeared to be more similar to one another than those of healthy donors. Among all four CD4+ subsets, Type 1 diabetes patients had TCRB CDR3s that were moderately but significantly shorter.

The sequenced template was cDNA made from the entire isolated RNA. Naive, central memory and regulatory T cell samples averaged roughly 4 million reads. The table came from immunoSEQ multiplex PCR; TCRdb's copy has only in-frame clones and leaves some out. The sample records 250,000 to 350,000 clones, more than 9.5% being singletons. Of note for this clone: Its antigen is still unknown.

The CDR3 covers 15 residues. V trimming: 0 bases; J trimming: 4 bases; junction bases outside the gene matches: 1. Germline assignment: CDR1 SGHRS and CDR2 YFSETQ. The TCR comes from a woman aged 25-40 years in good health. The chain links TRBV5-1 to TRBJ2-2, with 9 bases aligning to TRBD1. The sample consisted of naive CD4+ T cells from blood. The CDR3 spells CASSLVQGATGELFF. The CDR3 DNA sequence: TGCGCCAGCAGCTTGGTACAGGGGGCCACCGGGGAGCTGTTTTTT.